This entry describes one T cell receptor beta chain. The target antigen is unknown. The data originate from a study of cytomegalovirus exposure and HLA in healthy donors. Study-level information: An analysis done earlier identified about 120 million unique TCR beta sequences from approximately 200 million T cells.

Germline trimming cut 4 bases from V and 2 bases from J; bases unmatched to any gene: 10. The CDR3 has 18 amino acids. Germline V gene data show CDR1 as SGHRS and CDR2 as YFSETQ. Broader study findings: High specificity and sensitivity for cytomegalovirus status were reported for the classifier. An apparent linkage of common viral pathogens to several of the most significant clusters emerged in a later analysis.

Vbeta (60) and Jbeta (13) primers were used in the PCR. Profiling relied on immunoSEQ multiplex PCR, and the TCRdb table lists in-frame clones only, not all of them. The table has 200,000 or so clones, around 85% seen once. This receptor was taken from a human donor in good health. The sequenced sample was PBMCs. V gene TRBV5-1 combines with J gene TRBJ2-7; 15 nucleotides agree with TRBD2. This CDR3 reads CASSSAGTSGRNAYEQYF. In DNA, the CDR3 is TGCGCCAGCAGCAGCGCGGGGACTAGCGGGAGGAACGCCTACGAGCAGTACTTC.